This T cell receptor (beta chain) was captured in a study of blood T cell repertoires in COVID-19. Turning to the study itself: Sample material is recorded as cDNA or gDNA derived from T cells, B-cell-depleted T cells, or PBMCs.

Produced via immunoSEQ multiplex PCR; TCRdb's table is partial and in-frame only. The table shows 150,000 to 200,000 clones, with roughly 82% occurring only once. Per germline, CDR1 WSHSY and CDR2 SAAADI. V lost 8 bases and J lost 8; bases outside the gene matches: 8. The CDR3 runs to 15 residues. This TCR came from a man in his fifties or sixties who had recovered from COVID-19. The chain uses TRBV10-2 and TRBJ2-1, with 14 bases matching TRBD2. The specimen was PBMCs or T cells enriched from blood (not recorded which). The CDR3 spells CASAPGLAGVDEQFF. As DNA, the CDR3 is TGCGCCAGCGCCCCGGGACTAGCGGGGGTCGATGAGCAGTTCTTC.